These 6 T cell receptor beta chains were sequenced from one sample in a study of T cell responses to AZD1222 COVID-19 vaccine. Produced via immunoSEQ multiplex PCR; TCRdb's table is partial and in-frame only. This sample carries 200,000 to 250,000 clones, about 92% of them seen once, and the ten largest clones take approximately 1%. Specimen: peripheral blood, collected on day 0 of MenACWY control vaccination. These receptors were taken from an adult in good health.

This clone occurred once. The chain uses TRBV18 and TRBJ1-5; D is ambiguous. V was clipped by 4 bases and J by 4 bases, with 5 bases between them. Germline V gene lookup returns CDR1 KGHSH and CDR2 LQKENI. This CDR3 has 12 amino acids. The CDR3 sequence: CASSQTNQPQHF. CDR3 nucleotide sequence: TGTGCCAGCTCACAAACAAATCAGCCCCAGCATTTT.

The chain has TRBV5-4 and TRBJ1-2; D gene uncertain. CDR3 length equals 14 residues. Germline V gene data show CDR1 as SGHNT and CDR2 as YYREEE (reference sequence). With 2 bases removed from V and 8 bases from J, the gap between germline ends came to 16 bases. The CDR3, as DNA: TGTGCCAGCAGCTTATATTCCCGTCTTCCCGGCTACACCTTC. As protein: CASSLYSRLPGYTF. Based on the CDR3 plus reference TRBV5-4 and TRBJ1-2, the full variable domain is ETGVTQSPTHLIKTRGQQVTLRCSSQSGHNTVSWYQQALGQGPQFIFQYYREEENGRGNFPPRFSGLQFPNYSSELNVNALELDDSALYLCASSLYSRLPGYTFGSGTRLTVV.

The genes are TRBV27 and TRBJ1-1, with 9 bases identical to TRBD1. The CDR3 runs to 15 residues. Germline CDR1 and CDR2: MNHEY and SMNVEV (reference sequence). J was trimmed by 6 bases and V by 1 base; bases with no gene match: 6. The CDR3 region is CASSLFGTGQAEAFF. The CDR3 nucleotides are TGTGCCAGCAGTTTATTCGGGACAGGGCAAGCTGAAGCTTTCTTT.

The V and J genes are TRBV5-6 and TRBJ1-6; D uncertain. V was pared by 7 bases and J by 0 bases, with 17 bases between. CDR3 length equals 17 residues. CDR1 SGHDT and CDR2 YYEEEE come from the germline V gene. CDR3 protein: CASSPGRAGSYNSPLHF. The DNA for the CDR3 is TGTGCCAGCTCACCCGGCCGGGCCGGCTCCTATAATTCACCCCTCCACTTT.

The chain couples TRBV24-1 to TRBJ2-2; the D gene is possibly TRBD2 (6 bases). CDR3 length: 14 residues. Trimming pared 9 bases from V and 7 bases from J, leaving 17 bases between. Germline CDR1 KGHDR, CDR2 SFDVKD. The CDR3 coding sequence is TGTGCCACCGGGGGAGGAAGGGCCATCGGGGAGCTGTTTTTT. As protein: CATGGGRAIGELFF.

V is TRBV6-2 or TRBV6-3 and J is TRBJ2-1; D remains unclear. Trimming shortened V by 0 bases and J by 9 bases, and 9 bases separated the two germline ends. Germline CDR1 and CDR2: MNHEY and SVGEGT. This CDR3 has 13 residues. For the CDR3, the DNA is TGTGCCAGCAGTTACTCCACCGTGACTGAGCAGTTCTTC. This sequence encodes CASSYSTVTEQFF.